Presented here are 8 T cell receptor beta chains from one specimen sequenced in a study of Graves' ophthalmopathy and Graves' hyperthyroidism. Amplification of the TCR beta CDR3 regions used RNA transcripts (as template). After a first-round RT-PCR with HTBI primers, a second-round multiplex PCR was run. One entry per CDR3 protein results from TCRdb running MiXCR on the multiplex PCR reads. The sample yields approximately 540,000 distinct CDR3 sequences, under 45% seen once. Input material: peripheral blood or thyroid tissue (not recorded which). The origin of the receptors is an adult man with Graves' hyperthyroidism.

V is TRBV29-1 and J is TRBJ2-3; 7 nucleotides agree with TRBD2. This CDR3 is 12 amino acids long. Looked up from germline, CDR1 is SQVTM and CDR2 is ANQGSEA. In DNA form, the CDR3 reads TGCAGACGACTAGCAGACACAGATACGCAGTATTTT. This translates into CRRLADTDTQYF.

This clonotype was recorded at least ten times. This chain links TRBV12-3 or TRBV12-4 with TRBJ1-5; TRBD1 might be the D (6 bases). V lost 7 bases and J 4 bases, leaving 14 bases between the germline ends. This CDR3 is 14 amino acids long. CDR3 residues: CASTLQGPNQPQHF. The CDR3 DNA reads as TGTGCCAGCACCTTACAGGGTCCGAATCAGCCCCAGCATTTT.

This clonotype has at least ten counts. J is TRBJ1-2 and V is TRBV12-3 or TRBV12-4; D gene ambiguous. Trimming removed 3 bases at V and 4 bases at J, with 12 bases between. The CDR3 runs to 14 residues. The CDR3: CASSLGGISYGYTF. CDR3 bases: TGTGCCAGCAGTTTGGGCGGGATTTCCTATGGCTACACCTTC.

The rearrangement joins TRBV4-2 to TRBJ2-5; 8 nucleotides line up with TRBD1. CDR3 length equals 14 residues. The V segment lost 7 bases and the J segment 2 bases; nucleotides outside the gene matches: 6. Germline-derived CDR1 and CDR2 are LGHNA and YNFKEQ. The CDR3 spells CASNPDRAQETQYF. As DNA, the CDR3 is TGTGCCAGCAACCCGGACAGGGCACAAGAGACCCAGTACTTC.

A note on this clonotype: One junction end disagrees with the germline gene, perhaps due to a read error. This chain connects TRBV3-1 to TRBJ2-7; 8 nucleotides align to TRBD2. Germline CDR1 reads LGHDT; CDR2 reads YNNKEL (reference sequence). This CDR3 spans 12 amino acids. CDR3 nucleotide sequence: TGTGCCAGCGGCCAAACTAGCGGCGAGCAGTACTTC. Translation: CASGQTSGEQYF.

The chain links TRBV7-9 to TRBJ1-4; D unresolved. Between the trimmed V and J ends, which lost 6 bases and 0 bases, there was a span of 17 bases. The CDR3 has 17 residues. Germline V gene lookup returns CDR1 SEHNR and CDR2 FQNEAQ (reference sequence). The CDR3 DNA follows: TGTGCCAGCAGTGTATCTATCAGGCCTGCAACTAATGAAAAACTGTTTTTT. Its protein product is CASSVSIRPATNEKLFF.

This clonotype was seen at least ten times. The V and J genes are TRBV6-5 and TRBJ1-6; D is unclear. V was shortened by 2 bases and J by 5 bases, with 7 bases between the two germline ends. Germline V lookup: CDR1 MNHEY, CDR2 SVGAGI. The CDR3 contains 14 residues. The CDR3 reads CASSYGRDNSPLHF. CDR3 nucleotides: TGTGCCAGCAGTTACGGGCGGGATAATTCACCCCTCCACTTT.

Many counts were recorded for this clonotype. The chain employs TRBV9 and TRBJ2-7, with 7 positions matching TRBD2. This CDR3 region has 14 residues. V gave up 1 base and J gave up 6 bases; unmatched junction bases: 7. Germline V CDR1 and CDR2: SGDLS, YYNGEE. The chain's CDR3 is CASSVWEGDLEQYF. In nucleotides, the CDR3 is TGTGCCAGCAGCGTATGGGAGGGTGACCTCGAGCAGTACTTC.